This T cell receptor (beta chain) appears in the sequencing data of a study of CD8 T cells in ankylosing spondylitis. Quantitative 5'-RACE with molecular barcodes produced the TCR beta libraries. TCRdb recomputed calls from the 5' RACE reads with MiXCR, one row per CDR3 protein. The sample has 350,000 to 450,000 distinct CDR3 sequences; about 24% are singletons. A note on this clonotype: Its cognate antigen is unknown.

Whole-study results and caveats: Previously reported in reactive arthritis synovial fluid and blood were some of the motif variants. It appeared that ankylosing spondylitis blood was characterized by a TCR beta motif of 8 or 9 highly homologous variants. Relatively scarce in peripheral blood, disease-linked clones were CD8+.

The CDR3 has 13 amino acids. With 5 bases removed from V and 8 bases from J, the gap between germline ends came to 15 bases. This sequence originates from a male donor with ankylosing spondylitis. Sequencing was done on a sample of blood, either unsorted or a sorted T cell fraction (not recorded which). This sequence joins TRBV12-3 or TRBV12-4 and TRBJ1-2; the D gene is possibly TRBD1 (6 bases). The CDR3 here is CASSPGHGGGYTF. The CDR3 DNA reads as TGTGCCAGCAGTCCGGGACACGGCGGCGGCTACACCTTC.